A selection of T cell receptor beta chains follows, all from one sample in a study of T cell responses to AZD1222 COVID-19 vaccine. TCRdb's copy holds only in-frame clones and misses some; the assay was immunoSEQ multiplex PCR. The sample carries more than 85,000 clones, about 87% recorded once. The specimen comprised peripheral blood, sampled on day 0 of AZD1222 vaccination. These receptors originate from an adult in good health. Each CDR3 is given with its conserved first and last residue. The D gene is left open where the match is weak. Clone size is shown for a subset of rows, as once, few, many or a class of expanded clone.

J gene | D gene | V gene | clone size | CDR3 protein | CDR3 DNA
TRBJ2-2 | - | TRBV7-7 | - | CASSLGSSPVVGELFF | TGTGCCAGCAGCTTAGGCTCTAGTCCTGTGGTTGGGGAGCTGTTTTTT
TRBJ1-1 | - | TRBV27 | - | CASSFSLGSAEAFF | TGTGCCAGCAGTTTTTCGCTAGGCTCTGCTGAAGCTTTCTTT
TRBJ2-5 | - | TRBV19 | - | CAGPRRSETQYF | TGTGCCGGCCCCCGGCGCTCGGAGACCCAGTACTTC
TRBJ1-1 | TRBD1 | TRBV14 | - | CASSPGTGGPDEAFF | TGTGCCAGCAGCCCCGGGACAGGGGGGCCAGACGAAGCTTTCTTT
TRBJ2-3 | - | TRBV7-2 | - | CASSTSLGAGDTQYF | TGTGCCAGCAGCACCAGTCTAGGGGCCGGCGATACGCAGTATTTT
TRBJ1-5 | - | TRBV4-1 | - | CASSPGQSNQPQHF | TGCGCCAGCAGCCCAGGACAGAGCAATCAGCCCCAGCATTTT
TRBJ2-7 | TRBD1 | TRBV19 | - | CASSLALGQPYEQYF | TGTGCCAGTAGTCTAGCCTTGGGACAGCCCTACGAGCAGTACTTC
TRBJ2-7 | TRBD2 | TRBV3-1/TRBV3-2 | - | CASSQDEGLGGEQYF | TGTGCCAGCAGCCAAGATGAGGGACTAGGAGGCGAGCAGTACTTC
TRBJ2-2 | TRBD2 | TRBV30 | - | CAWTRPGLAGGTGELFF | TGTGCCTGGACCCGACCGGGACTAGCGGGAGGTACTGGGGAGCTGTTTTTT
TRBJ1-2 | TRBD1 | TRBV25-1 | once | CASRGGTGVYGYTF | TGTGCCAGCAGGGGGGGGACAGGGGTCTATGGCTACACCTTC
TRBJ1-2 | - | TRBV2 | once | CATREVTYGYTF | TGTGCCACCCGGGAGGTTACCTATGGCTACACCTTC
TRBJ1-1 | - | TRBV5-6 | - | CASSPGPSKDAFF | TGTGCCAGCAGCCCCGGACCCTCGAAAGACGCTTTCTTT
TRBJ1-4 | - | TRBV5-1 | - | CASSGSTGPTATNEKLFF | TGCGCCAGCAGCGGCTCGACAGGACCGACTGCAACTAATGAAAAACTGTTTTTT
TRBJ1-5 | - | TRBV3-1/TRBV3-2 | once | CASSQDSANQPQHF | TGTGCCAGCAGCCAAGATTCTGCCAATCAGCCCCAGCATTTT
TRBJ2-1 | - | TRBV10-1 | - | CASSDSNEQFF | TGCGCCAGCAGTGACTCCAATGAGCAGTTCTTC
TRBJ2-7 | TRBD2 | TRBV27 | - | CASGLGGGTEQYF | TGTGCCAGCGGTCTCGGGGGGGGAACCGAGCAGTACTTC
TRBJ2-4 | TRBD2 | TRBV15 | - | CATRSGGRAKNIQYF | TGTGCCACCAGGAGCGGGGGACGAGCCAAAAACATTCAGTACTTC
TRBJ1-1 | - | TRBV5-1 | - | CASSLDRSNTEAFF | TGCGCCAGCAGCTTAGACAGGAGTAACACTGAAGCTTTCTTT
TRBJ1-3 | - | TRBV12-3/TRBV12-4 | - | CASSFRSGNTIYF | TGTGCCAGCAGTTTTCGCTCTGGAAACACCATATATTTT
TRBJ1-1 | - | TRBV7-9 | - | CASSPRQPNTEAFF | TGTGCCAGCAGCCCTCGGCAGCCTAACACTGAAGCTTTCTTT
TRBJ2-7 | - | TRBV29-1 | - | CSATGLAPYEQYF | TGCAGCGCGACTGGGCTAGCCCCCTACGAGCAGTACTTC
TRBJ2-1 | TRBD2 | TRBV19 | - | CASSSGPTYNEQFF | TGTGCCAGTTCTAGCGGGCCGACCTACAATGAGCAGTTCTTC
TRBJ2-3 | - | TRBV30 | - | CAWTTDPESTDTQYF | TGTGCCTGGACGACGGACCCGGAAAGCACAGATACGCAGTATTTT
TRBJ1-2 | - | TRBV2 | few | CASSDPQVGARGYTF | TGTGCCAGCAGTGACCCACAGGTCGGGGCAAGGGGCTACACCTTC
TRBJ2-7 | - | TRBV12-3/TRBV12-4 | - | CASSLAGNYEQYF | TGTGCCAGCAGTTTGGCCGGGAACTACGAGCAGTACTTC
TRBJ2-1 | - | TRBV9 | - | CASTSFGSSYNEQFF | TGTGCCAGCACCTCCTTCGGGAGCTCCTACAATGAGCAGTTCTTC
TRBJ1-3 | - | TRBV3-1/TRBV3-2 | once | CASSQVYRGSGNTIYF | TGTGCCAGCAGCCAAGTCTATCGGGGGTCTGGAAACACCATATATTTT
TRBJ2-5 | TRBD2 | TRBV5-4 | - | CASSLASGAWGETQYF | TGTGCCAGCAGCTTGGCTAGCGGGGCCTGGGGAGAGACCCAGTACTTC
TRBJ2-7 | - | TRBV27 | once | CASSLRGLSSQEQYF | TGTGCCAGCAGTTTAAGGGGCCTGAGCTCGCAAGAGCAGTACTTC
TRBJ2-7 | - | TRBV27 | - | CASSLRPGPIGEQYF | TGTGCCAGCAGTTTAAGACCAGGGCCGATTGGCGAGCAGTACTTC
TRBJ2-1 | - | TRBV2 | - | CASSDPMGQFF | TGTGCCAGCAGTGATCCGATGGGGCAGTTCTTC
TRBJ1-2 | TRBD1 | TRBV3-1/TRBV3-2 | - | CASSQRSGGEAGYTF | TGTGCCAGCAGCCAAAGATCAGGGGGCGAAGCTGGCTACACCTTC
TRBJ1-5 | - | TRBV10-1 | - | CASTGDPGQPQHF | TGCGCCAGCACGGGGGACCCCGGGCAGCCCCAGCATTTT
TRBJ1-6 | - | TRBV14 | - | CASSPQGTRGSPLHF | TGTGCCAGCAGCCCACAGGGTACTAGGGGTTCACCCCTCCACTTT
TRBJ1-3 | TRBD1 | TRBV9 | - | CASSPTGDSGNTIYF | TGTGCCAGCAGCCCTACAGGGGACTCTGGAAACACCATATATTTT
TRBJ1-6 | - | TRBV5-8 | few | CASSLGGAYNSPLHF | TGTGCCAGCAGCTTGGGAGGGGCTTATAATTCACCCCTCCACTTT
TRBJ1-4 | - | TRBV15 | - | CATSGDSEKLFF | TGTGCCACCAGCGGCGACAGTGAAAAACTGTTTTTT
TRBJ2-2 | TRBD2 | TRBV11-3 | - | CASGAAGTNTGELFF | TGTGCCAGCGGGGCAGCGGGAACGAACACCGGGGAGCTGTTTTTT
TRBJ2-1 | TRBD2 | TRBV5-1 | - | CASSQGLAGGPSEQFF | TGCGCCAGCAGCCAGGGACTAGCGGGGGGGCCGAGTGAGCAGTTCTTC
TRBJ2-3 | - | TRBV28 | - | CASSSTDTDTQYF | TGTGCCAGCAGTTCCACCGATACAGATACGCAGTATTTT
TRBJ2-7 | TRBD2 | TRBV11-2 | - | CASSFGTSEAEQYF | TGTGCCAGCAGCTTCGGGACTAGCGAAGCCGAGCAGTACTTC
TRBJ1-3 | TRBD1 | TRBV6-5 | - | CASSYGTGPGNTIYF | TGTGCCAGCAGTTACGGGACAGGTCCTGGAAACACCATATATTTT
TRBJ1-4 | - | TRBV6-5 | once | CASRLPRNYNEKLFF | TGTGCCAGCAGACTACCCAGGAATTACAATGAAAAACTGTTTTTT
TRBJ1-1 | - | TRBV9 | - | CASSLSMNTEAFF | TGTGCCAGCAGCCTCAGCATGAACACTGAAGCTTTCTTT
TRBJ2-7 | TRBD1 | TRBV27 | - | CASRLTGDGALYEQYF | TGTGCCAGCAGACTCACAGGGGACGGAGCACTTTACGAGCAGTACTTC
TRBJ2-4 | - | TRBV7-8 | - | CASSRTPANIQYF | TGTGCCAGCAGCCGTACGCCAGCAAACATTCAGTACTTC
TRBJ2-7 | - | TRBV19 | - | CASSTLQGRGSYEQYF | TGTGCCAGTAGTACCCTACAAGGAAGGGGGTCCTACGAGCAGTACTTC
TRBJ2-3 | - | TRBV12-3/TRBV12-4 | - | CASSPKTQYF | TGTGCCAGCAGCCCAAAGACGCAGTATTTT
TRBJ1-4 | - | TRBV6-5 | - | CASSYSRLINEKLFF | TGTGCCAGCAGTTACTCCAGACTGATAAATGAAAAACTGTTTTTT
TRBJ1-6 | TRBD1 | TRBV11-2 | once | CASSLSPGGRSPLHF | TGTGCCAGCAGCCTTAGTCCAGGGGGCAGGTCACCCCTCCACTTT
TRBJ1-3 | TRBD1 | TRBV2 | few | CASSEALPTGGNTIYF | TGTGCCAGCAGTGAAGCGCTTCCGACAGGGGGAAACACCATATATTTT
TRBJ1-2 | TRBD1 | TRBV7-2 | - | CASSPRTGNYYGYTF | TGTGCCAGCAGCCCCCGGACAGGGAACTACTATGGCTACACCTTC
TRBJ2-5 | - | TRBV19 | - | CASSIGGYQETQYF | TGTGCCAGTAGTATAGGTGGCTACCAAGAGACCCAGTACTTC
TRBJ1-1 | - | TRBV29-1 | - | CSANKGIEAFF | TGCAGCGCAAATAAGGGGATTGAAGCTTTCTTT
TRBJ1-1 | TRBD1 | TRBV6-1 | - | CASSEAGQGSTEAFF | TGTGCCAGCAGTGAAGCCGGACAGGGTAGCACTGAAGCTTTCTTT
TRBJ2-5 | TRBD2 | TRBV15 | - | CATSRDKLAGIGTQYF | TGTGCCACCAGCAGAGATAAACTAGCGGGGATCGGGACCCAGTACTTC
TRBJ1-1 | - | TRBV3-1/TRBV3-2 | - | CASSEWDPGSTEAFF | TGTGCCAGCAGCGAATGGGACCCAGGGAGCACTGAAGCTTTCTTT
TRBJ1-2 | TRBD1 | TRBV18 | - | CASSESRDRSVRGYTF | TGTGCCAGCTCAGAATCCAGGGACAGGTCGGTTCGTGGCTACACCTTC
TRBJ1-1 | TRBD1 | TRBV28 | - | CASSLQGGTEAFF | TGTGCCAGCAGTTTGCAGGGGGGCACTGAAGCTTTCTTT